Below, one T cell receptor beta chain is given with its context. No cognate antigen has been identified for it. Base quality data are lacking; no much larger clone is found one base away. The germline ends are 26 bases apart after V is trimmed by 6 bases and J by 5 bases. CDR1 SEHNR and CDR2 FQNEAQ are derived from the germline V gene (reference sequence). The CDR3 measures 17 amino acids from cysteine to phenylalanine. The sequence is cut down to CDR3 DNA, 51 bases in frame from base 1. This specimen's time point label, interpreted: about 28 days (+/-7) after the second vaccine dose. AZD1222 recipients with second doses at about 4 weeks or about 12 weeks were pooled, because spike-specific TCR depth and breadth did not differ between schedules. Vaccinee samples were obtained from the UK trials COV001 and COV002, which included a single-blind randomized controlled phase 2/3 trial of AZD1222 (ChAdOx1 nCoV-19) in healthy adults. Trial participant PBMC samples were collected at day 0 and day 28 after the second dose for TCRbeta chain sequencing.

The CDR3 regions of human TCRbeta chains were subjected to immunosequencing. Per the original workflow: TCRs in the repertoires were matched against a reference library of SARS-CoV-2-specific TCRs that had been generated with the MIRA antigen-specificity platform. Breadth was defined as the fraction of unique TCRs that were SARS-CoV-2-associated. Depth was defined as the fraction of total T cells that were SARS-CoV-2-associated. Using the MIRA data, each spike-specific TCR was assigned both to the spike region to which the TCR was reactive and to a CD4 or CD8 class. Log10-transformed breadth and depth values were compared by one-way ANOVA with Sidak's multiple comparisons tests. As stored in TCRdb, this immuneACCESS dataset retains in-frame rearrangements with V and J assigned. A fraction of the clones does not appear; measured against another copy, unresolved V genes explain less than half of the discrepancy, and the remainder lacks a known reason. V and J calls and clone size come straight from that table; D and trimming were deduced from the DNA. Here the sample has around 96,000 clones; 80% to 95% occur a single time. The ten top clones hold roughly 10% of the sample.

This specimen belongs to a study of T cell responses to AZD1222 COVID-19 vaccine (dated by TCRdb to the early 2020s). Some background on the complete study: TCR sequencing was performed for over 230 trial participants, of whom about 200 were given two doses of AZD1222 and some 25 were given two doses of MenACWY control vaccine. Trial participants were enrolled by age into subgroups of 18-55, 56-69 and 70-plus years, and roughly 150, 30 and 60 TCR-sequenced participants, respectively, were included in these subgroups. Results and caveats for the whole study, not just this receptor: The 56-69-year group was small, and its depth increase did not reach significance, likely because of low power. Because no day 14 peak-response samples were available, the repertoires could be characterized only after the peak T cell response. Most participants were white British and females outnumbered males, and the authors suggested that clonal diversity may have been underestimated. The vaccine-associated CD4 TCRs covered the entire spike protein, and the dominant responses fell in regions 160-218 and 743-854. Conclusions about previously exposed vaccinees were limited because only six AZD1222 recipients were SARS-CoV-2 seropositive at baseline. Spike-specific TCR breadth and depth rose significantly after two AZD1222 doses compared with day 0 and with MenACWY recipients. Epitopes outside the regions mutated in the B.1.351 and B.1.1.7 variants were reportedly recognized by nearly half of the unique spike-specific TCRs.

Material: peripheral blood, obtained 28 days after the second AZD1222 dose. Recombination linked TRBV7-9 to TRBJ2-7; the best D guess is TRBD1, with 6 bases matching. The sequence was collected from an adult who received the AZD1222 COVID-19 vaccine. The DNA sequence follows: TGTGCCAGCAGTCCAGTGCCCTTTAGCCCAGGGGACCACGAGCAGTACTTC. This codes for CASSPVPFSPGDHEQYF. The CDR3 plus the reference TRBV7-9 and TRBJ2-7 genes for the other parts give the full variable domain: DTGVSQNPRHKITKRGQNVTFRCDPISEHNRLYWYRQTLGQGPEFLTYFQNEAQLEKSRLLSDRFSAERPKGSFSTLEIQRTEQGDSAMYLCASSPVPFSPGDHEQYFGPGTRLTVT.